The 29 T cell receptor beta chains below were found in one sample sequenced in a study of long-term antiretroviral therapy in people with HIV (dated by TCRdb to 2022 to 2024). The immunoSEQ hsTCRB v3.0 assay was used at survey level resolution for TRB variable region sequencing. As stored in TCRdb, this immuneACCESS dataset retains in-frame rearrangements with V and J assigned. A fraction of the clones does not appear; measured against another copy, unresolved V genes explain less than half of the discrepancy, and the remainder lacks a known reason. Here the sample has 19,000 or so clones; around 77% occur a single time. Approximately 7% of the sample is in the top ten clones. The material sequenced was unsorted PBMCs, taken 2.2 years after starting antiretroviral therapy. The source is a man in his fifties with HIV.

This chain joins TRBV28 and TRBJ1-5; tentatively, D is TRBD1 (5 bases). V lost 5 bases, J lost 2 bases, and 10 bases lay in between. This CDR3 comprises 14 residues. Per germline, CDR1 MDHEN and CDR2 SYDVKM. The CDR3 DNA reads TGTGCCAGCAGTCTGGGGCGCGGCAATCAGCCCCAGCATTTT. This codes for CASSLGRGNQPQHF. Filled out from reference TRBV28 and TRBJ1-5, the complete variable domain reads DVKVTQSSRYLVKRTGEKVFLECVQDMDHENMFWYRQDPGLGLRLIYFSYDVKMKEKGDIPEGYSVSREKKERFSLILESASTNQTSMYLCASSLGRGNQPQHFGDGTRLSIL.

CDR3 in amino acids: CASSTVGTPSYEQYF. The CDR3 DNA reads TGTGCCAGTAGTACCGTCGGGACGCCTAGCTACGAGCAGTACTTC. The rearrangement joins TRBV19 to TRBJ2-7, with D perhaps given as TRBD1 or TRBD2 (5 bases each). CDR1 and CDR2 from the germline V gene are LNHDA and SQIVND (reference sequence). V was trimmed by 4 bases and J by 3 bases, leaving 16 bases between them. The CDR3 covers 15 residues.

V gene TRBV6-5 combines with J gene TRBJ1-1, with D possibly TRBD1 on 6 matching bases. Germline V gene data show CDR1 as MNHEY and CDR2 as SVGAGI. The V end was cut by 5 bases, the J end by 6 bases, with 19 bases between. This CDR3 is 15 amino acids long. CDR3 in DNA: TGTGCCAGCAGTCGGGACATCAAAGCGAGGGCTGAAGCTTTCTTT. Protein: CASSRDIKARAEAFF.

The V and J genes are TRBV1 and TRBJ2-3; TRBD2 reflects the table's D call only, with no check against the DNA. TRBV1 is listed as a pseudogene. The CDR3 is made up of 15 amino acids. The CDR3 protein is CTSSQRALALDTQYF. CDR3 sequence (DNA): TGCACCAGCAGCCAAAGGGCACTAGCCTTAGATACGCAGTATTTT.

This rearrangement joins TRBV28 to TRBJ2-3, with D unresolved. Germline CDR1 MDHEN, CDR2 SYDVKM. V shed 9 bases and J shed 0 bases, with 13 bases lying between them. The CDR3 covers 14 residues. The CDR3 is CASSAPPSTDTQYF. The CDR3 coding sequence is TGTGCCAGTTCCGCGCCTCCTAGCACAGATACGCAGTATTTT.

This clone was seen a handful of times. The chain's CDR3 is CASTLWGQGGRNEQFF. CDR3 nucleotide sequence: TGTGCCAGCACCCTCTGGGGCCAGGGGGGTCGCAATGAGCAGTTCTTC. The chain is built from TRBV27 and TRBJ2-1; a possible D gene is TRBD1 (7 bases). The V gene's germline CDR1 is MNHEY and CDR2 SMNVEV (reference sequence). The CDR3 totals 16 residues. Between the trimmed V and J ends, which lost 7 bases and 6 bases, there was a span of 22 bases.

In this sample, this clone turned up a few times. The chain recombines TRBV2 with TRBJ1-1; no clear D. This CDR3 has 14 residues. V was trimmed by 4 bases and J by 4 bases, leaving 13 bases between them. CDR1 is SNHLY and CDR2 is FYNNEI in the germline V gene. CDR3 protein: CASSVRVSVTEAFF. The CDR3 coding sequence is TGTGCCAGCAGTGTACGGGTATCAGTCACTGAAGCTTTCTTT.

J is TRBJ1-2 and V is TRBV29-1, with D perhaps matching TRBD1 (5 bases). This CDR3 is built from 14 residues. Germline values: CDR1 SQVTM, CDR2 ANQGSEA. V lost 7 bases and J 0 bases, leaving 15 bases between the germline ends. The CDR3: CSAQETVTNYGYTF. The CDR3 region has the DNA TGCAGCGCCCAAGAGACAGTGACTAACTATGGCTACACCTTC.

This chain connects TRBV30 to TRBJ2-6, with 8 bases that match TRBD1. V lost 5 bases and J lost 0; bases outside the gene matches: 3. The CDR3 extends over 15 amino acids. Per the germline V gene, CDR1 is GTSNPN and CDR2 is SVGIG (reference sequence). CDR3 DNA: TGTGCCTGGGCTACAGGGGGCTCTGGGGCCAACGTCCTGACTTTC. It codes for CAWATGGSGANVLTF.

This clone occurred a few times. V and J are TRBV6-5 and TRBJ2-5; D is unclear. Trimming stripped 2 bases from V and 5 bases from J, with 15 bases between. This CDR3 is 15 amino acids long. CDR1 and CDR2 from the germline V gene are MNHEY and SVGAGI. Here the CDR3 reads CASSYGFGSPETQYF. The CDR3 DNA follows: TGTGCCAGCAGTTACGGGTTTGGCTCCCCTGAGACCCAGTACTTC.

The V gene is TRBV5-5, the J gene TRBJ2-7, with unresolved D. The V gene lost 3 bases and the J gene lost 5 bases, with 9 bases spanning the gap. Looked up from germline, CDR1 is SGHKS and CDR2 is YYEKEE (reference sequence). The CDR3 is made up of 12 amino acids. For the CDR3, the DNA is TGTGCCAGCAGCTCGGGTCGAAACGAGCAGTACTTC. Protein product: CASSSGRNEQYF.

This CDR3 is CASSPLASGVFNEQFF. CDR3 nucleotide sequence: TGTGCCAGCTCACCACTAGCTAGCGGGGTTTTCAATGAGCAGTTCTTC. The V gene is TRBV18, the J gene TRBJ2-1; the match to TRBD2 covers 9 bases. V was pared by 1 base and J by 6 bases, with 7 bases of the junction left unmatched. Germline CDR1 reads KGHSH; CDR2 reads LQKENI. This CDR3 comprises 16 residues.

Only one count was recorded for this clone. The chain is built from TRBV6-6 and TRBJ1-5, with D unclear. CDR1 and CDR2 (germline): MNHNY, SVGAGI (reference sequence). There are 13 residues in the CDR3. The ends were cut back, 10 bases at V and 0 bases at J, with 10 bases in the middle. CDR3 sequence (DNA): TGTGCCACCACTGACAATAGCAATCAGCCCCAGCATTTT. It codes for CATTDNSNQPQHF.

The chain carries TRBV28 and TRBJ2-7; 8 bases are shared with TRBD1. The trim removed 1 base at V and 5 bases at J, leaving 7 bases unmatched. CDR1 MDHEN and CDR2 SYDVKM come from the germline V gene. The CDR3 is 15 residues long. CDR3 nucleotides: TGTGCCAGCAGTTTATTCGGGACAGGTAAAAACGAGCAGTACTTC. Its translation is CASSLFGTGKNEQYF.

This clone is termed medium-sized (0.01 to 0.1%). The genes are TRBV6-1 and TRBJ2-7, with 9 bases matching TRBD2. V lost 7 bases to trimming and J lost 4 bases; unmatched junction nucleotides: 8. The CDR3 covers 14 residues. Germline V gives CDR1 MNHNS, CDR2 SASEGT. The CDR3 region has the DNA TGTGCCAGCACCCAAGCGGGAGGTTGGTACGAGCAGTACTTC. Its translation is CASTQAGGWYEQYF.

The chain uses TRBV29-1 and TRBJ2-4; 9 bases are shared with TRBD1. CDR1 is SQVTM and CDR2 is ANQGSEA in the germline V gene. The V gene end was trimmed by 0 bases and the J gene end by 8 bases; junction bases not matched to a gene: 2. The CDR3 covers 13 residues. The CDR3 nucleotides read TGCAGCGTTGAAGACGGGACAGGGTACATTCAGTACTTC. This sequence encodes CSVEDGTGYIQYF.

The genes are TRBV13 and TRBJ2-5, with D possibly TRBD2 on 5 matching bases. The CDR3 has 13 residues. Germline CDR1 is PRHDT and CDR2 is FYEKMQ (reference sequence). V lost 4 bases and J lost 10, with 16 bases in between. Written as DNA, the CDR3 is TGTGCCAGCAGCTCATCCGGGAAAAGGGACCAGTACTTC. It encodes CASSSSGKRDQYF.

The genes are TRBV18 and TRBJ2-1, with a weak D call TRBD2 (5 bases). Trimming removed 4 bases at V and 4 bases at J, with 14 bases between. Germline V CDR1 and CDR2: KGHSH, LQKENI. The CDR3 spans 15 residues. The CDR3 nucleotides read TGTGCCAGCTCACTACGTACTAGTGAGTACAATGAGCAGTTCTTC. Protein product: CASSLRTSEYNEQFF.

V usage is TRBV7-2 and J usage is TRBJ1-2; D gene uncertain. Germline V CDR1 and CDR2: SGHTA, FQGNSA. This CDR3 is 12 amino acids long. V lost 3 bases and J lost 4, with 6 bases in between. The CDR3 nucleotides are TGTGCCAGCAGCTTTCACAGCTATGGCTACACCTTC. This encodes CASSFHSYGYTF.

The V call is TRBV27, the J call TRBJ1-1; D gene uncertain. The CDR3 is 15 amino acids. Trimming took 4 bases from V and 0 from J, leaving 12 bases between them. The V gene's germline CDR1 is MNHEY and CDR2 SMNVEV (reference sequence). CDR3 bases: TGTGCCAGCAGTTCCCTCGGGAGCCTGAACACTGAAGCTTTCTTT. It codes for CASSSLGSLNTEAFF.

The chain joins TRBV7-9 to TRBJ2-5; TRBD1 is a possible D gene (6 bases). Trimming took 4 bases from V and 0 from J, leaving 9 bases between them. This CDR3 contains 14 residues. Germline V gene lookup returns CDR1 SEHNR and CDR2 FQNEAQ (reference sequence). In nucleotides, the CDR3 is TGTGCCAGCAGCTGGTGGGACAACCAAGAGACCCAGTACTTC. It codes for CASSWWDNQETQYF.

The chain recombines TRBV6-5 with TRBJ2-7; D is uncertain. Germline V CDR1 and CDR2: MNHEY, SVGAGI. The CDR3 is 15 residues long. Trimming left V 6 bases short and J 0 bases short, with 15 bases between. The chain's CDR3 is CASRGFDANSYEQYF. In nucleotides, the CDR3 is TGTGCCAGCAGAGGGTTTGATGCCAACTCCTACGAGCAGTACTTC.

The CDR3 DNA follows: TGTGCCAGCAGCGTAGATTTCAGGGGAATCTATGGCTACACCTTC. It yields the protein CASSVDFRGIYGYTF. This chain joins TRBV9 and TRBJ1-2, with a possible D match to TRBD1 (6 bases). Trimming shortened V by 0 bases and J by 4 bases, and 13 bases separated the two germline ends. CDR3 length: 15 residues. Germline V CDR1 and CDR2: SGDLS, YYNGEE.

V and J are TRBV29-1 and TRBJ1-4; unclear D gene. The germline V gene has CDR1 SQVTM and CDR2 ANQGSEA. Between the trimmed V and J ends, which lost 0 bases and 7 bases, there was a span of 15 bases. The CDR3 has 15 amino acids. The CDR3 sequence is CSVEDPSGVGEKLFF. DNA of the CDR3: TGCAGCGTTGAAGATCCTTCCGGGGTCGGTGAAAAACTGTTTTTT.

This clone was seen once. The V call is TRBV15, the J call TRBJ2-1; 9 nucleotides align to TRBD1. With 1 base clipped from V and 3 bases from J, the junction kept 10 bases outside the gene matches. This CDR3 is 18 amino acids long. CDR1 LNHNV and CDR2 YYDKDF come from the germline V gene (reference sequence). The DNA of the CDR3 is TGTGCCACCAGCAGAGGGCTCTTCCCGGGACAGGGCTACAATGAGCAGTTCTTC. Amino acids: CATSRGLFPGQGYNEQFF.

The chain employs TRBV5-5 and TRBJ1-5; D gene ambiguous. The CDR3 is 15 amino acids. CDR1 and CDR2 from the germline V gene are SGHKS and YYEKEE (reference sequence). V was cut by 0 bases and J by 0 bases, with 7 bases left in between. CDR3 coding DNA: TGTGCCAGCAGCTTGGGACAAAATAGCAATCAGCCCCAGCATTTT. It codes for CASSLGQNSNQPQHF.

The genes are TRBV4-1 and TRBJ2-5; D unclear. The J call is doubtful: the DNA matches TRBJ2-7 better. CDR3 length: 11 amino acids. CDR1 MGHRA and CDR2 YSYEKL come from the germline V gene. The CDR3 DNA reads TGCGCCAGCAGCCAAGGGGACGAGCAGTACTTC. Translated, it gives CASSQGDEQYF.

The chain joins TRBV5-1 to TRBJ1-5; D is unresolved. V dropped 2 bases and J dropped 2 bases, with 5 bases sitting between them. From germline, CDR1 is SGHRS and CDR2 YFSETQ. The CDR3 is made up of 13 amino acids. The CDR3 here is CASSFLGNQPQHF. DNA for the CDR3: TGCGCCAGCAGCTTTTTGGGCAATCAGCCCCAGCATTTT.

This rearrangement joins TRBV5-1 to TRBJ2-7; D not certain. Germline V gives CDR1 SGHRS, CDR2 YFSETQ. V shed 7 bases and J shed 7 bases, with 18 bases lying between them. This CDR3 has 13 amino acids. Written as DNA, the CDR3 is TGCGCCAGCTCTATGTTGGGTAATACGGAGCAGTACTTC. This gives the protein CASSMLGNTEQYF. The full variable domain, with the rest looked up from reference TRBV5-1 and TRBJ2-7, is KAGVTQTPRYLIKTRGQQVTLSCSPISGHRSVSWYQQTPGQGLQFLFEYFSETQRNKGNFPGRFSGRQFSNSRSEMNVSTLELGDSALYLCASSMLGNTEQYFGPGTRLTVT.